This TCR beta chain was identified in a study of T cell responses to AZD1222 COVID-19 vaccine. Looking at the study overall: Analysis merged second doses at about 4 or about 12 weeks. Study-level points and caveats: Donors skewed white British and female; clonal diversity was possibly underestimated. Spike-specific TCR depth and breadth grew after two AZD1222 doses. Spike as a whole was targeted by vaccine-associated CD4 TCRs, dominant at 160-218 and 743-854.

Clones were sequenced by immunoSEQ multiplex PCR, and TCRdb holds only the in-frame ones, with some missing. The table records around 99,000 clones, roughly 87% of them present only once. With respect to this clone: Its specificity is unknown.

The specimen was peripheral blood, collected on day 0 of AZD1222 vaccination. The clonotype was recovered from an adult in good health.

CDR3 in amino acids: CASSPSDRRSYGYTF. The CDR3 DNA follows: TGTGCCAGCTCACCATCGGACAGGAGGTCTTATGGCTACACCTTC. The rearrangement links TRBV18 to TRBJ1-2; 7 bases are shared with TRBD1. CDR1 is KGHSH, CDR2 LQKENI, per germline. The V gene end was trimmed by 2 bases and the J gene end by 5 bases; junction bases not matched to a gene: 8. CDR3 size: 15 residues.